This T cell receptor (beta chain) was sequenced in a study of beta chain features in type 1 diabetes. Study background: Age, gender, cell numbers and subset yield matched between patients and controls.

As every portion of the isolated RNA was reverse transcribed, the sequencing read expressed TCRB transcripts. About 3.57 million reads per sample on average were obtained from naive, central memory and regulatory T cell samples. Sequenced by immunoSEQ multiplex PCR; TCRdb stores in-frame clones only, minus some. The sample records 130,000 or so clones, about a tenth being singletons. The CDR3 has 12 residues. The V segment lost 10 bases and the J segment 5 bases; nucleotides outside the gene matches: 7. Germline CDR1 MDHEN, CDR2 SYDVKM. The rearrangement uses TRBV28 and TRBJ2-7; TRBD2 aligns across 8 bases. This TCR was sampled from a woman aged 40-49 years in good health. Sequenced sample: central memory CD4+ T cells from blood. CDR3 loop: CATERGSDEQYF. CDR3 DNA: TGTGCCACCGAGCGGGGGTCGGACGAGCAGTACTTC.